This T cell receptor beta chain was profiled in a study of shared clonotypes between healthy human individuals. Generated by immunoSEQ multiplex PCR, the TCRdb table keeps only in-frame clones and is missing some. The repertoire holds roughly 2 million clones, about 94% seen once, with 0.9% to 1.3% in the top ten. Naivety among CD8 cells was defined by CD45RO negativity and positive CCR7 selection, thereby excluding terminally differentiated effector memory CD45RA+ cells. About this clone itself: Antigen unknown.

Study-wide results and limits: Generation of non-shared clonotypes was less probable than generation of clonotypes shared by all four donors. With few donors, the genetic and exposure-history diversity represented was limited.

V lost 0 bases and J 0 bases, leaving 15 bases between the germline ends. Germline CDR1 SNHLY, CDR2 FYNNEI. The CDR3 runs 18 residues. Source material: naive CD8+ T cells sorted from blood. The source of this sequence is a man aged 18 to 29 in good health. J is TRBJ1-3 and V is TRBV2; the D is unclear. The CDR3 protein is CASSEASLGADSGNTIYF. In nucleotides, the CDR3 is TGTGCCAGCAGTGAAGCGTCCCTTGGAGCAGACTCTGGAAACACCATATATTTT.